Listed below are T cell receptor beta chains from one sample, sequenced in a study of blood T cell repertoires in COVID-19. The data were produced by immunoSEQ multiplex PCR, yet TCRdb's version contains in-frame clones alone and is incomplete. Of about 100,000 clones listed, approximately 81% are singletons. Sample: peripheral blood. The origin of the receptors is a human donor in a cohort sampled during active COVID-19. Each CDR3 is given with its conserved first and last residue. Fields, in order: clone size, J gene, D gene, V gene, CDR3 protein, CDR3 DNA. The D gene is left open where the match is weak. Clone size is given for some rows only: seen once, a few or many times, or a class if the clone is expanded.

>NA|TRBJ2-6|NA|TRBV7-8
CASSSFGTPSGANVLTF
TGTGCCAGCAGCTCCTTCGGGACACCCTCTGGGGCCAACGTCCTGACTTTC
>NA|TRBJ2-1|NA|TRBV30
CAWSRPPVGNEQFF
TGTGCCTGGAGTCGTCCACCGGTCGGCAATGAGCAGTTCTTC
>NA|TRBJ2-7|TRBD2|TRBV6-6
CASSYSVAGVYEQYF
TGTGCCAGCAGTTACTCGGTAGCGGGAGTCTACGAGCAGTACTTC
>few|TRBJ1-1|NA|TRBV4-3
CASSQGYSGTEAFF
TGCGCCAGCAGCCAAGGCTACTCGGGGACTGAAGCTTTCTTT
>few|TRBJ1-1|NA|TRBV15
CATRPALGRDTEAFF
TGTGCCACCAGGCCGGCGCTGGGGCGCGACACTGAAGCTTTCTTT
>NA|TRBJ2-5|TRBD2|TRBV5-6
CASSTLAGGQETQYF
TGTGCCAGCAGCACACTAGCGGGGGGGCAGGAGACCCAGTACTTC
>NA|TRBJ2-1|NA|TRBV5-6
CASRGAGPYNEQFF
TGTGCCAGCAGGGGCGCGGGTCCTTACAATGAGCAGTTCTTC
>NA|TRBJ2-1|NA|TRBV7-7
CASSPEAGSYNEQFF
TGTGCCAGCAGCCCCGAGGCGGGGTCCTACAATGAGCAGTTCTTC
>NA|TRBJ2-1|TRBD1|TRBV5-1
CASSFGTGNEQFF
TGCGCCAGCAGCTTCGGGACAGGAAATGAGCAGTTCTTC
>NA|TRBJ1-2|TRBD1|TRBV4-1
CASSQTGAEGYTF
TGCGCCAGCAGCCAGACAGGGGCGGAGGGCTACACCTTC
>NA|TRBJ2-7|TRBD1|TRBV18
CASSPPGTGVEQYF
TGTGCCAGCTCACCACCCGGGACAGGGGTCGAGCAGTACTTC
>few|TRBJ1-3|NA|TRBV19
CASSYSGINTIYF
TGTGCCAGTAGTTACTCCGGGATAAACACCATATATTTT
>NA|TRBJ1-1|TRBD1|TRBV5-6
CASRGGTGIGNTEAFF
TGTGCCAGCAGGGGCGGGACAGGGATTGGTAACACTGAAGCTTTCTTT
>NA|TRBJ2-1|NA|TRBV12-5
CASGTGTQYNEQFF
TGTGCTAGTGGGACCGGGACACAGTACAATGAGCAGTTCTTC
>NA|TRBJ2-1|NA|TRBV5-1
CASSLFGRPTDEQFF
TGCGCCAGCAGCTTGTTCGGCAGGCCCACGGATGAGCAGTTCTTC
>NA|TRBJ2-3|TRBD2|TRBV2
CASSPLAGVGTDTQYF
TGTGCCAGCAGTCCACTAGCGGGGGTCGGCACAGATACGCAGTATTTT
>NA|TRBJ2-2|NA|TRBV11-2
CASSPGLNTGELFF
TGTGCCAGCAGCCCGGGACTTAACACCGGGGAGCTGTTTTTT
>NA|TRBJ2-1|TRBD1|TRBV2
CASSLTGIFYNEQFF
TGTGCCAGCAGCTTGACAGGGATATTCTACAATGAGCAGTTCTTC
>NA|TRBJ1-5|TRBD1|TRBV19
CASSPDRGSNQPQHF
TGTGCCAGTAGCCCGGACAGGGGCAGCAATCAGCCCCAGCATTTT
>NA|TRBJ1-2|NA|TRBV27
CASSFRGGYGYTF
TGTGCCAGCAGTTTCCGGGGAGGTTATGGCTACACCTTC
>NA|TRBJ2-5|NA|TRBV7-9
CAYGGQGRETQYF
TGTGCCTACGGGGGGCAGGGACGAGAGACCCAGTACTTC
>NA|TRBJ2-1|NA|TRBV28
CASSLGSAGEQFF
TGTGCCAGCAGTTTAGGATCGGCGGGTGAGCAGTTCTTC
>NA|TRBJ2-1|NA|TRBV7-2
CASSVGFYNEQFF
TGTGCCAGCAGCGTCGGGTTCTACAATGAGCAGTTCTTC
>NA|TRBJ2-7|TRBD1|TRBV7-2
CASSLVGPGTVEQYF
TGTGCCAGCAGCTTAGTAGGCCCCGGGACAGTCGAGCAGTACTTC
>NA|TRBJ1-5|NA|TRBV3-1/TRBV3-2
CASSPGGGAGQPQHF
TGTGCCAGCAGCCCCGGCGGGGGGGCAGGTCAGCCCCAGCATTTT
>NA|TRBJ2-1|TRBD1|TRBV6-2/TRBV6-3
CASSYRGQGDHEQFF
TGTGCCAGCAGTTATAGGGGACAGGGTGATCATGAGCAGTTCTTC
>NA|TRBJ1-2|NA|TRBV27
CASRGGVPYGYTF
TGTGCCAGCCGTGGAGGTGTGCCCTATGGCTACACCTTC
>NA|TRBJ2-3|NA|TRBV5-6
CASSFPGVPNTQYF
TGTGCCAGCAGCTTCCCGGGAGTCCCAAATACGCAGTATTTT